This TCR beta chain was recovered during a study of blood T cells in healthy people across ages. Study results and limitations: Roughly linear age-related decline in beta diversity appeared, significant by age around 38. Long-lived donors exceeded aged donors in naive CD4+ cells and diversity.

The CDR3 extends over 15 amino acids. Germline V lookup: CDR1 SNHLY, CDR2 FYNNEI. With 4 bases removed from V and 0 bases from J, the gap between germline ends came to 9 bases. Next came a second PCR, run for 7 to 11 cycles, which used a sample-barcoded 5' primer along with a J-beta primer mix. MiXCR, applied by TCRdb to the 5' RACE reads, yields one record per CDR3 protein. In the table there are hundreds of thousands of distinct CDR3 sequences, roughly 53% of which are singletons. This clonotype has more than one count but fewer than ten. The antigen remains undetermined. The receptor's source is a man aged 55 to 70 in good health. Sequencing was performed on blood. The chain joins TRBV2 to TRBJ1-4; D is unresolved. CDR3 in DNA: TGTGCCAGCAGTGTCCAGACGGCAACTAATGAAAAACTGTTTTTT. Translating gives CASSVQTATNEKLFF.